Presented here are 25 T cell receptor beta chains from one specimen sequenced in a study of T-cell reconstitution after alpha-beta-depleted transplantation in children. Preparation of the TCRbeta library was carried out with unique molecular identifiers. From the PCR reads, TCRdb called clonotypes with MiXCR, one entry per CDR3 protein. The table includes 500,000 to 650,000 distinct CDR3 sequences, around 10% detected once. The sample consisted of PBMCs, mostly from graft donor cells, taken 180 days after TCRalphabeta/CD19-depleted stem cell transplant. The receptors come from a female patient aged 2 to 10 who had a stem cell transplant for aplastic anemia, so the T cells may come from the graft donor.

This clonotype was found a few times. The chain recombines TRBV12-3 or TRBV12-4 with TRBJ1-5; D remains unclear. This CDR3 region has 13 residues. Trimming pared 3 bases from V and 0 bases from J, leaving 3 bases between. Here the CDR3 reads CASSFTSNQPQHF. The DNA for the CDR3 is TGTGCCAGCAGTTTTACTAGCAATCAGCCCCAGCATTTT.

The chain carries TRBV3-1 and TRBJ2-3; D unclear. The V gene lost 0 bases and the J gene lost 9 bases, with 10 bases spanning the gap. From germline, CDR1 is LGHDT and CDR2 YNNKEL (reference sequence). The CDR3 has 13 amino acids. As DNA, the CDR3 is TGTGCCAGCAGCCAAGAGCGTGTGGACACGCAGTATTTT. Its protein product is CASSQERVDTQYF.

This clonotype was detected a few times. The J gene is TRBJ2-2, the V gene TRBV5-1, with 9 bases lining up with TRBD1. Unmatched junction bases numbered 4, after V lost 1 base and J lost 3 bases. The length of the CDR3 is 16 residues. CDR1 is SGHRS, CDR2 YFSETQ, per germline. The CDR3 bases are TGCGCCAGCAGCTTGCTAACAGGGGGCTACACCGGGGAGCTGTTTTTT. Its protein is CASSLLTGGYTGELFF.

There are a few counts of this clonotype. The rearrangement joins TRBV29-1 to TRBJ2-5, with D unresolved. Deletions cut 4 bases from V and 1 base from J, with 7 bases between. The CDR3 covers 12 residues. In germline, CDR1 is SQVTM, CDR2 ANQGSEA. The CDR3 nucleotides read TGCAGCGTTGGGCGGTCCCAAGAGACCCAGTACTTC. This sequence encodes CSVGRSQETQYF.

This clonotype was counted ten times or more. The J gene is TRBJ2-3, the V gene TRBV29-1; D gene uncertain. Germline-derived CDR1 and CDR2 are SQVTM and ANQGSEA. The CDR3 is 13 amino acids. V was shortened by 4 bases and J by 5 bases, with 13 bases between the two germline ends. This CDR3 is CSVAMQAGDTQYF. In nucleotides, the CDR3 is TGCAGCGTTGCAATGCAGGCCGGAGATACGCAGTATTTT.

The J gene is TRBJ2-1, the V gene TRBV7-9, with D perhaps assigned TRBD1 or TRBD2 (5 bases each). Germline-derived CDR1 and CDR2 are SEHNR and FQNEAQ (reference sequence). The CDR3 has 14 amino acids. The V end was cut by 4 bases, the J end by 9 bases, with 16 bases between. CDR3 amino acids: CASSWGRKGSEQFF. Written as DNA, the CDR3 is TGTGCCAGCAGCTGGGGACGGAAGGGGAGTGAGCAGTTCTTC.

The V gene is TRBV29-1, the J gene TRBJ2-1, with D possibly TRBD2 on 6 matching bases. The CDR3 has 12 amino acids. Trimming stripped 4 bases from V and 9 bases from J, with 13 bases between. The germline V gene has CDR1 SQVTM and CDR2 ANQGSEA. CDR3 nucleotide sequence: TGCAGCGTTGGGAGGGAGAAGACTGAGCAGTTCTTC. As protein: CSVGREKTEQFF.

This clonotype appeared many times. This sequence joins TRBV12-3 or TRBV12-4 and TRBJ2-4; D is undetermined. V dropped 3 bases and J dropped 6 bases, with 9 bases sitting between them. The CDR3 is 13 amino acids. CDR3 residues: CASSLSPTNIQYF. DNA of the CDR3: TGTGCCAGCAGTTTGTCGCCGACAAACATTCAGTACTTC.

The chain joins TRBV20-1 to TRBJ1-4; no firm D call. This CDR3 comprises 13 residues. Germline assignment: CDR1 DFQATT and CDR2 SNEGSKA (reference sequence). The V end was cut by 3 bases, the J end by 6 bases, with 11 bases between. Here the CDR3 reads CSASWSRDEKLFF. CDR3 bases: TGCAGTGCTAGTTGGTCCCGTGATGAAAAACTGTTTTTT.

This clonotype has at least ten counts. V and J are TRBV20-1 and TRBJ2-2, with TRBD2 identical over 7 bases. Germline assignment: CDR1 DFQATT and CDR2 SNEGSKA (reference sequence). The CDR3 contains 14 residues. V lost 5 bases to trimming and J lost 5 bases; unmatched junction nucleotides: 8. CDR3 in amino acids: CSALSFGGTGELFF. CDR3 nucleotide sequence: TGCAGTGCTTTGTCTTTCGGGGGGACCGGGGAGCTGTTTTTT.

This clonotype was counted between two and nine times. The J gene is TRBJ2-4, the V gene TRBV25-1; 8 positions agree with TRBD2. Germline V gene data show CDR1 as MGHDK and CDR2 as SYGVNS. CDR3 length: 13 residues. Trimming cost V 5 bases and J 6 bases; bases outside gene matches: 3. This chain's CDR3 is CASSLGTRNIQYF. DNA of the CDR3: TGTGCCAGCAGTCTAGGGACTAGAAACATTCAGTACTTC.

The chain links TRBV29-1 to TRBJ2-3, with TRBD1 identical over 8 bases. This CDR3 has 13 residues. Germline loops: CDR1 SQVTM, CDR2 ANQGSEA. CDR3 bases: TGCAGTTGTACAGGGGGAAGCACAGATACGCAGTATTTT. It yields the protein CSCTGGSTDTQYF.

This clonotype was counted many times. This chain uses TRBV5-1 with TRBJ1-2; tentatively, D is TRBD1 (6 bases). Trimming took off 4 bases at V and 1 base at J, with 14 bases between the two ends. This CDR3 is built from 15 residues. CDR1 SGHRS and CDR2 YFSETQ come from the germline V gene. In DNA, the CDR3 is TGCGCCAGCAGCGGTGGGACAAATTATAACTATGGCTACACCTTC. Translation gives CASSGGTNYNYGYTF.

This chain uses TRBV27 with TRBJ2-1, with D hard to call. Germline lookup yields CDR1 MNHEY and CDR2 SMNVEV (reference sequence). V was trimmed by 11 bases and J by 0 bases, leaving 20 bases between them. The length of the CDR3 is 16 residues. CDR3 residues: CASQVRFVSSYNEQFF. The CDR3 DNA sequence: TGTGCCTCCCAGGTCCGATTTGTGAGCTCCTACAATGAGCAGTTCTTC.

V is TRBV29-1 and J is TRBJ2-5; D is uncertain. The V and J ends lost 2 bases and 7 bases respectively, with 11 bases between them. The CDR3 totals 12 residues. CDR1 SQVTM and CDR2 ANQGSEA come from the germline V gene. CDR3 sequence reads: CSVESWKGTQYF. Written as DNA, the CDR3 is TGCAGCGTTGAATCTTGGAAAGGGACCCAGTACTTC.

The chain recombines TRBV7-8 with TRBJ2-4, with 7 bases lining up with TRBD2. Per germline, CDR1 SGHVS and CDR2 FQNEAQ. V dropped 5 bases and J dropped 2; count of bases not matched to a gene: 9. The CDR3 covers 16 residues. The CDR3 DNA reads as TGTGCCAGCAGCCCCGACGGGGGGTGGCCCAAAAACATTCAGTACTTC. Its translation: CASSPDGGWPKNIQYF.

This clonotype appeared many times. This chain connects TRBV7-2 to TRBJ2-5; unclear D gene. Trimming took off 1 base at V and 5 bases at J, with 2 bases between the two ends. Germline V lookup: CDR1 SGHTA, CDR2 FQGNSA. There are 11 residues in the CDR3. The CDR3: CASSLVETQYF. For the CDR3, the DNA is TGTGCCAGCAGCTTAGTGGAGACCCAGTACTTC.

This clonotype occurred a few times. The chain joins TRBV18 to TRBJ2-7, with D possibly matching TRBD1 (5 bases). Deletions cut 3 bases from V and 3 bases from J, with 9 bases between. CDR1 and CDR2 (germline): KGHSH, LQKENI. This CDR3 region has 13 residues. The CDR3 DNA follows: TGTGCCAGCTCACCGCAGGGTGACTACGAGCAGTACGTC. Encoded protein: CASSPQGDYEQYV.

This clonotype was detected many times. The CDR3 DNA follows: TGTGCCAGCATCGACGGGACACCAGCTAACTATGGCTACACCTTC. It specifies CASIDGTPANYGYTF. This chain links TRBV12-3 or TRBV12-4 with TRBJ1-2, with D possibly being TRBD1 (6 bases). This CDR3 contains 15 residues. V was pared by 7 bases and J by 0 bases, with 15 bases between.

There are a few counts of this clonotype. The chain uses TRBV20-1 and TRBJ1-5, with a possible D match to TRBD1 (5 bases). The germline V gene has CDR1 DFQATT and CDR2 SNEGSKA (reference sequence). V was shortened by 0 bases and J by 2 bases, with 11 bases between the two germline ends. CDR3 length: 15 residues. The CDR3 DNA reads TGCAGTGCTAGAGATACCCCCAGGGGCAATCAGCCCCAGCATTTT. This codes for CSARDTPRGNQPQHF.

This clonotype showed up just a few times. The chain has TRBV12-3 or TRBV12-4 and TRBJ2-3, with D maybe TRBD2 (6 bases). V was clipped by 8 bases and J by 1 base, with 16 bases between them. This CDR3 region has 15 residues. Here the CDR3 reads CASQGGEARTDTQYF. In DNA, the CDR3 is TGTGCCAGCCAGGGTGGGGAGGCCCGCACAGATACGCAGTATTTT.

The rearrangement uses TRBV28 and TRBJ2-7, with D tentatively TRBD2 (11 bases). Deletions cut 5 bases from V and 4 bases from J, with 33 bases between. From germline, CDR1 is MDHEN and CDR2 SYDVKM. The CDR3 loop spans 20 amino acids. The CDR3 bases are TGTGCCAGCAGTGGGACAGGGGCCCGTGGCACTAGCGGGAGAGTTTACGAGCAGTACTTC. The encoded protein is CASSGTGARGTSGRVYEQYF.

This clonotype has a count of ten or more. Possible read error: a much larger clone is one base away. V and J are TRBV7-3 and TRBJ2-6, with TRBD1 matching over 8 bases. Germline CDR1 is SGHTA and CDR2 is FQGTGA. The CDR3 runs to 15 residues. The CDR3, as DNA: TGTGCCAGCAGCTTACAGGGGGCTGGGGCCAACGGCCTGACTTTC. Protein sequence: CASSLQGAGANGLTF. The whole variable domain, filled in from reference TRBV7-3 and TRBJ2-6, reads GAGVSQTPSNKVTEKGKYVELRCDPISGHTALYWYRQSLGQGPEFLIYFQGTGAADDSGLPNDRFFAVRPEGSVSTLKIQRTERGDSAVYLCASSLQGAGANGLTFGAGSRLTVL.

This clonotype appeared a few times. The V and J genes are TRBV6-1 and TRBJ2-7; 10 positions match TRBD2. In germline, CDR1 is MNHNS, CDR2 SASEGT. CDR3 size: 15 residues. With V trimmed by 7 bases and J by 1 base, 7 bases remained unmatched. Written as DNA, the CDR3 is TGTGCCAGCATCCCGGGACTAGCGTATTCCTACGAGCAGTACTTC. Encoded protein: CASIPGLAYSYEQYF.

The rearrangement uses TRBV28 and TRBJ1-6, with a weak D call TRBD1 (6 bases). Per the germline V gene, CDR1 is MDHEN and CDR2 is SYDVKM. The CDR3 contains 12 residues. The V end lost 1 base, the J end lost 18 bases, and 13 bases lay between the germline ends. As DNA, the CDR3 is TGTGCCAGCAGTTTATCCGGACAGTTTACCCACTTT. Translation: CASSLSGQFTHF.